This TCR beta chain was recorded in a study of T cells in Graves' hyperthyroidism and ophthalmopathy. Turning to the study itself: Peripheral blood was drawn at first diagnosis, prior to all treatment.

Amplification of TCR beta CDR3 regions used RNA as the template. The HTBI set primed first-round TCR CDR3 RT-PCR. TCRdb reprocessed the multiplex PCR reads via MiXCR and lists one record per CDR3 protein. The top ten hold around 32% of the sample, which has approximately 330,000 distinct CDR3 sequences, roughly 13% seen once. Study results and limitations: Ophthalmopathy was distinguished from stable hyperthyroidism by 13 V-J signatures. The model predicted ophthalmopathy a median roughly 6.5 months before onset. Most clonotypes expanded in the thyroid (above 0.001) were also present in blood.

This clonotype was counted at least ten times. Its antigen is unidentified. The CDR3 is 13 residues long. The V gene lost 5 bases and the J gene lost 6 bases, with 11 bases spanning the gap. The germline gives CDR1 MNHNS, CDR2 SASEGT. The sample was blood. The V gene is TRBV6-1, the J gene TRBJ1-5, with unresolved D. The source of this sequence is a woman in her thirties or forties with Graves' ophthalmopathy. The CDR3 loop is CASSIKPAQPQHF. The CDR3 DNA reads TGTGCCAGCAGTATAAAACCGGCTCAGCCCCAGCATTTT.